Presented here are 10 T cell receptor beta chains from one specimen sequenced in a study of blood T cell repertoires in COVID-19. Assay: immunoSEQ multiplex PCR; the TCRdb copy retains only in-frame clones and omits some. The table shows more than 200,000 clones, with 65% to 90% occurring only once. The specimen sequenced was PBMCs or T cells enriched from blood (not recorded which). The source is a man aged 35 to 55 who had recovered from COVID-19.

V gene TRBV12-3 or TRBV12-4 combines with J gene TRBJ1-3, with D possibly being TRBD1 (5 bases). With 3 bases removed from V and 9 bases from J, the gap between germline ends came to 9 bases. This CDR3 region has 12 residues. The CDR3 here is CASSFLGGTIYF. For the CDR3, the DNA is TGTGCCAGCAGTTTTTTGGGGGGCACCATATATTTT.

CDR3 region: CASSPIGQFRSYNSPLHF. The DNA for the CDR3 is TGTGCCAGCAGCCCCATTGGACAGTTTAGGTCCTATAATTCACCCCTCCACTTT. The chain combines TRBV7-8 with TRBJ1-6, with a tentative D call TRBD1 (6 bases). This CDR3 is 18 amino acids long. The germline V gene encodes CDR1 SGHVS and CDR2 FQNEAQ. Deletions cut 5 bases from V and 1 base from J, with 18 bases between. The whole variable domain, remainder taken from reference TRBV7-8 and TRBJ1-6, is GAGVSQSPRYKVAKRGQDVALRCDPISGHVSLFWYQQALGQGPEFLTYFQNEAQLDKSGLPSDRFFAERPEGSVSTLKIQRTQQEDSAVYLCASSPIGQFRSYNSPLHFGNGTRLTVT.

This chain uses TRBV5-1 with TRBJ1-1, with no clear D. This CDR3 is 15 amino acids long. Germline assignment: CDR1 SGHRS and CDR2 YFSETQ. Trimming pared 1 base from V and 1 base from J, leaving 11 bases between. The CDR3 region is CASSLSVPKNTEAFF. CDR3 in DNA: TGCGCCAGCAGCTTGTCGGTACCGAAGAACACTGAAGCTTTCTTT.

The V and J genes are TRBV5-4 and TRBJ2-5; D possibly corresponds to TRBD2 (5 bases). The CDR3 is 17 residues long. V shed 0 bases and J shed 7 bases, with 22 bases lying between them. The V gene's germline CDR1 is SGHNT and CDR2 YYREEE (reference sequence). The CDR3 DNA is TGTGCCAGCAGCTTGGGCCTCTTCCGGGGTGGGGAAGGGACCCAGTACTTC. Protein product: CASSLGLFRGGEGTQYF.

In its sample, this clone was seen once. This chain links TRBV6-1 with TRBJ2-1, with D hard to call. The CDR3 length is 15 residues. Trimming stripped 2 bases from V and 2 bases from J, with 10 bases between. Germline assignment: CDR1 MNHNS and CDR2 SASEGT. Here the CDR3 DNA reads TGTGCCAGCAGTGAAAGGCGAGCGACCTACAATGAGCAGTTCTTC. It specifies CASSERRATYNEQFF.

V usage is TRBV6-2 or TRBV6-3 and J usage is TRBJ2-7, with a possible D match to TRBD1 (7 bases). The CDR3 covers 15 residues. CDR1 and CDR2 from the germline V gene are MNHEY and SVGEGT. V was pared by 2 bases and J by 3 bases, with 14 bases between. The CDR3 is CASSYRRDRVYEQYF. The CDR3 region has the DNA TGTGCCAGCAGTTACCGGCGGGACAGAGTCTACGAGCAGTACTTC.

V usage is TRBV9 and J usage is TRBJ2-7; D call uncertain. The V end was cut by 0 bases, the J end by 3 bases, with 7 bases between. Germline-derived CDR1 and CDR2 are SGDLS and YYNGEE. This CDR3 has 13 residues. CDR3 region: CASSVGPGYEQYF. DNA for the CDR3: TGTGCCAGCAGCGTAGGCCCGGGCTACGAGCAGTACTTC.

The gene calls are TRBV6-2 or TRBV6-3 and TRBJ1-2; D is unclear. Trimming pared 2 bases from V and 8 bases from J, leaving 9 bases between. The CDR3 covers 12 residues. The germline gives CDR1 MNHEY, CDR2 SVGEGT. The CDR3 nucleotides are TGTGCCAGCAGTTACACCTCGGGGGGCTACACCTTC. This translates into CASSYTSGGYTF.

This chain joins TRBV6-1 and TRBJ2-7; D gene unclear. CDR3 size: 14 residues. The germline gives CDR1 MNHNS, CDR2 SASEGT. The V gene lost 3 bases and the J gene lost 0 bases, with 9 bases spanning the gap. The CDR3 here is CASSEWAGSYEQYF. The DNA of the CDR3 is TGTGCCAGCAGTGAGTGGGCAGGCTCCTACGAGCAGTACTTC.

This clone was detected once. The V and J genes are TRBV4-2 and TRBJ2-2, with a weak D call TRBD1 (5 bases). The germline gives CDR1 LGHNA, CDR2 YNFKEQ. The V end lost 0 bases, the J end lost 4 bases, and 15 bases lay between the germline ends. There are 17 residues in the CDR3. CDR3 sequence reads: CASSQDHGREFTGELFF. The DNA of the CDR3 is TGTGCCAGCAGCCAAGATCACGGCAGGGAATTCACCGGGGAGCTGTTTTTT.